This is a list of T cell receptor beta chains from one sample in a study of T-cell reconstitution after alpha-beta-depleted transplantation in children. One entry per CDR3 protein, called by TCRdb with MiXCR from the PCR reads. The data hold roughly 190,000 distinct CDR3 sequences, with roughly 14% observed a single time. Specimen: PBMCs from the stem cell graft donor, collected from the stem cell graft. These receptors all come from a human donor who donated a stem cell graft to a child with acute lymphoblastic leukemia. Each CDR3 is given with its conserved first and last residue. The D gene is left open where the match is weak. Clone size is shown for a subset of rows, as once, few, many or a class of expanded clone.

many - TRBJ2-7 TRBV7-8 TGTGCCAGCAGCTTATCGGTAAACCGGGAGTTAGTCTACGAGCAGTACTTC CASSLSVNRELVYEQYF
many - TRBJ2-1 TRBV29-1 TGCAGCGTTCCCGGCCCAGGAGTTCCCTACAATGAGCAGTTCTTC CSVPGPGVPYNEQFF
many - TRBJ2-1 TRBV5-1 TGCGCCAGCAGCTTGTCAGGGGTTAAGGCCAAACGACCGTTCTTC CASSLSGVKAKRPFF
many - TRBJ1-3 TRBV13 TGTGCCAGCAGCTCCAGACCAGGGTCTCCTGGAAACACCATATATTTT CASSSRPGSPGNTIYF
many - TRBJ1-1 TRBV5-5 TGTGCCAGCAGCCCCGACATCTACAGGGAAAACACTGAAGCTTTCTTT CASSPDIYRENTEAFF
many TRBD2 TRBJ2-1 TRBV5-1 TGCGCCAGCAGACCAACTAGCGGGGTAGGGTCTGATGAGCAGTTCTTC CASRPTSGVGSDEQFF
many - TRBJ2-1 TRBV20-1 TGCAGTGCTAGGGGGAACCGGAAGCAGTTCTTC CSARGNRKQFF
- - TRBJ1-1 TRBV19 TGTGCCAGTAGTATGTCAGCGAACACTGAAGCTTTCTTT CASSMSANTEAFF
many - TRBJ2-3 TRBV11-2 TGTGCCAGCAGCTTAGTCGGAGGGGATACGCAGTATTTT CASSLVGGDTQYF
many - TRBJ1-2 TRBV12-3/TRBV12-4 TGTGCCAGCAGTTTAGTGTCCGGCTACACCTTC CASSLVSGYTF
few - TRBJ1-2 TRBV7-9 TGTGCCAGCAGCCTACCCGCGATAGGGGGGTTTGGCTACACCTTC CASSLPAIGGFGYTF
- - TRBJ1-2 TRBV20-1 TGCAGTGCTAGGTCTTCACGCATTCCGCTTTTTAGTGGCTACACCTTC CSARSSRIPLFSGYTF
many - TRBJ2-7 TRBV20-1 TGCAGTGCTAGAGATCCGGGGGCAGTCAATCGCGAGCAGTACTTC CSARDPGAVNREQYF
few TRBD2 TRBJ2-1 TRBV6-5 TGTGCCAGCAGTACCCGAGAGCGGGAGGGTAGGAACAATGAGCAGTTCTTC CASSTREREGRNNEQFF
few - TRBJ2-3 TRBV5-1 TGCGCCAGCAGCTCCCTAACTAGATTCGATACGCAGTATTTT CASSSLTRFDTQYF
many - TRBJ1-5 TRBV20-1 TGCAGTGCTACTAAGGGGGTCAGCAATCAGCCCCAGCATTTT CSATKGVSNQPQHF
many - TRBJ1-1 TRBV29-1 TGCAGCGGTTCCGCGGGAGGGTCGAACACTGAAGCTTTCTTT CSGSAGGSNTEAFF
- - TRBJ2-1 TRBV5-1 TGCGCCAGCAGCTTGGGACGGATTATAAACAATGAGCAGTTCTTC CASSLGRIINNEQFF
many - TRBJ2-3 TRBV28 TGTGCCAGCAGTTTTTCCGGGAGAGGCAGCACAGATACGCAGTATTTT CASSFSGRGSTDTQYF
many - TRBJ1-4 TRBV5-1 TGCGCCAGCAGCTCGAAGACCGATGCAACTAATGAAAAACTGTTTTTT CASSSKTDATNEKLFF
many - TRBJ2-1 TRBV5-1 TGCGCCAGCAGCCAGGACTACTACAATGAGCAGTTCTTC CASSQDYYNEQFF
many - TRBJ1-1 TRBV25-1 TGTGCCAGCAGCGGTAATACGAAGACAGGAGCTTTCTTT CASSGNTKTGAFF
many - TRBJ2-4 TRBV7-9 TGTGCCAGCAGCTTAGCTAGTGGGACGGAGATTCAGTACTTC CASSLASGTEIQYF
many TRBD2 TRBJ2-3 TRBV25-1 TGTGCCAGCAGTGAACCGGCGGGGGTGGGCACAGATACGCAGTATTTT CASSEPAGVGTDTQYF
few TRBD2 TRBJ2-7 TRBV6-1 TGTGCCAGCAGTGACCCACCCGTACGGGAGGGGACCTACGAGCAGTACTTC CASSDPPVREGTYEQYF
many - TRBJ2-5 TRBV10-2 TGCGCCACCGCTGATGACAGGAAAGAGACCCAGTACTTC CATADDRKETQYF
many TRBD1 TRBJ1-5 TRBV5-6 TGTGCCAGCAGCCGGACAGGGGGTTCATGGTGGGGCAATCAGCCCCAGCATTTT CASSRTGGSWWGNQPQHF
many TRBD1 TRBJ2-5 TRBV6-5 TGTGCCAGCAGTTACTCCCCTGACAGGGAAGAGACCCAGTACTTC CASSYSPDREETQYF
many TRBD2 TRBJ2-1 TRBV19 TGTGCCAGCAAGGGACTAGCGGGAGGCAACAATGAGCAGTTCTTC CASKGLAGGNNEQFF
many - TRBJ2-1 TRBV20-1 TGCAGTGCTAGCTACGCGAATATTTACAATGAGCAGTTCTTC CSASYANIYNEQFF
- TRBD2 TRBJ2-1 TRBV20-1 TGCAGTGCGAATCGACGTGGAAGAGGACTAGCGCACAATGAGCAGTTCTTC CSANRRGRGLAHNEQFF
few - TRBJ2-7 TRBV3-1 TGTGCCAGCAGCCAAGTTATCGGCCTGAGATTCTACGAGCAGTACTTC CASSQVIGLRFYEQYF
many TRBD1 TRBJ1-2 TRBV5-1 TGCGCCAGCAGCTTCTCGACAGGGGACTATGGCTACACCTTC CASSFSTGDYGYTF
- TRBD1 TRBJ2-7 TRBV20-1 TGCAGTGCTTCGCGCCATCAACCGGGACAGGGGTCCTACGAGCAGTACTTC CSASRHQPGQGSYEQYF
- TRBD2 TRBJ2-1 TRBV20-1 TGCAGTGCTGGGACTAGCGCCTACAATGAGCAGTTCTTC CSAGTSAYNEQFF
many - TRBJ1-4 TRBV29-1 TGCAGCGCGAGAAGCGGGGATCATGAAAAACTGTTTTTT CSARSGDHEKLFF
once TRBD1 TRBJ2-3 TRBV30 TGTGCCTGGACCGAGACAGGGGGAAGAGGAGATACGCAGTATTTT CAWTETGGRGDTQYF
many TRBD2 TRBJ2-3 TRBV5-1 TGCGCCAGCAGCTCGACTAGCGGGACAGATACGCAGTATTTT CASSSTSGTDTQYF
many - TRBJ2-1 TRBV7-2 TGTGCCAGCAGCTTAGAGCGGCAGGGCAATGAGCAGTTCTTC CASSLERQGNEQFF
many - TRBJ2-7 TRBV7-8 TGTGCCAGCAGCTTAGCAGAAAGGACAGCGGCCTACGAGCAGTACTTC CASSLAERTAAYEQYF
many TRBD1 TRBJ1-5 TRBV27 TGTGCCAGCAGTTTCACAGGGGGCCTTGATCAGCCCCAGCATTTT CASSFTGGLDQPQHF